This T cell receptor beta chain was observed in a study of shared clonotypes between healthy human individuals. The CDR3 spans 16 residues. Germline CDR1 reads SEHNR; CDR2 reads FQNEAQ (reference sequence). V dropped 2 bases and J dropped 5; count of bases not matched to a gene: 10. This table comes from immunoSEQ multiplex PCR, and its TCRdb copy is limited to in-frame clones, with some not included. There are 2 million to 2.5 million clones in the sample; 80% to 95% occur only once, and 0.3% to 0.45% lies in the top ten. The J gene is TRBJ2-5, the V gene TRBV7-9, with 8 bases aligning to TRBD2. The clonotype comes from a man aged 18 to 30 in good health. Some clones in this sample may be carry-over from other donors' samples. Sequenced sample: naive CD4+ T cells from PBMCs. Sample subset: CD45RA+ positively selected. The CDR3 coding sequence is TGTGCCAGCAGCTTATCTCCAGCGGGAGTGGTGGAGACCCAGTACTTC. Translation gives CASSLSPAGVVETQYF.